This paragraph covers one T cell receptor beta chain sequence. Libraries were prepared by immunoSEQ multiplex PCR; TCRdb keeps only in-frame clonotypes and omits some of them. Here the sample spans 30,000 or so clones, over 75% being singletons. These data originate in a study of PD-1 blockade in classical Hodgkin lymphoma. Relapse after autologous stem cell transplantation occurred in every patient, and brentuximab vedotin exposure varied. By magnetic negative selection, CD4+ T cells were purified from thawed PBMCs. This clonotype was obtained from a human donor with classical Hodgkin lymphoma. The sequencing here drew on CD4+ T cells from blood, taken at baseline.

The chain's CDR3 is CASSPTLERTSGNNEQFF. In DNA, the CDR3 is TGTGCCAGCAGCCCAACCCTCGAGAGGACTAGCGGGAACAATGAGCAGTTCTTC. The rearrangement links TRBV4-2 to TRBJ2-1; TRBD2 aligns across 12 bases. This CDR3 is built from 18 residues. Per the germline V gene, CDR1 is LGHNA and CDR2 is YNFKEQ. Trimming removed 4 bases from V and 5 bases from J; junction bases left unmatched: 12.